The next 21 T cell receptor beta chains were all read from a single sample in a study of a mutant IDH1 vaccine in newly diagnosed glioma. The table came from immunoSEQ multiplex PCR; TCRdb's copy has only in-frame clones and leaves some out. The sample lists about 88,000 clones; around 80% were seen once. As for time point: baseline, week 1 (first vaccination visit). The treatment here: pre-vaccination baseline after standard-of-care therapy. The sample consisted of PBMCs, taken from a glioma patient treated with radiotherapy, temozolomide or both. The receptors come from a man between 35 and 55 years old with glioma. Some clones in this sample may be carry-over from other donors' samples.

Only a few counts were recorded for this clone. The chain employs TRBV7-8 and TRBJ2-7, with unresolved D. Germline CDR1 SGHVS, CDR2 FQNEAQ. With 2 bases removed from V and 3 bases from J, the gap between germline ends came to 5 bases. CDR3 length: 12 amino acids. Here the CDR3 reads CASSLSDYEQYF. The CDR3 DNA is TGTGCCAGCAGCTTATCGGACTACGAGCAGTACTTC.

The rearrangement joins TRBV9 to TRBJ1-3, with 7 bases fitting TRBD1. The V and J ends lost 0 bases and 3 bases, in that order; junction bases with no gene match: 6. CDR3 length: 16 residues. CDR1 and CDR2 (germline): SGDLS, YYNGEE. For the CDR3, the DNA is TGTGCCAGCAGCGTAGCCGGGACAGAGGTTGGAAACACCATATATTTT. This gives the protein CASSVAGTEVGNTIYF.

The chain joins TRBV5-1 to TRBJ2-7; the D gene could be TRBD1 or TRBD2 (6 bases each). The CDR3 is 15 amino acids. Trimming cost V 5 bases and J 6 bases, with 21 bases left between them. Germline V gives CDR1 SGHRS, CDR2 YFSETQ. CDR3 in amino acids: CASRPGGGTGSEQYF. The CDR3 nucleotides are TGCGCCAGCAGACCCGGAGGGGGGACGGGAAGCGAGCAGTACTTC.

The chain employs TRBV30 and TRBJ1-4, with 7 bases that match TRBD1. J lost 4 bases, V lost 3 bases, and 5 bases had no gene match. Germline-derived CDR1 and CDR2 are GTSNPN and SVGIG (reference sequence). The CDR3 spans 14 residues. Written as DNA, the CDR3 is TGTGCCTGGAGCAGGGGGAACGGTAATGAAAAACTGTTTTTT. Its translation: CAWSRGNGNEKLFF.

The chain couples TRBV10-3 to TRBJ1-5; D is undetermined. Trimming left V 4 bases short and J 4 bases short, with 11 bases between. This CDR3 comprises 14 residues. Germline CDR1 ENHRY, CDR2 SYGVKD. The CDR3 DNA sequence: TGTGCCATCAGTGGTAACGGGCAAAATCAGCCCCAGCATTTT. Translated: CAISGNGQNQPQHF.

This sequence joins TRBV7-8 and TRBJ1-1; D not certain. The germline V gene has CDR1 SGHVS and CDR2 FQNEAQ. Deletions cut 5 bases from V and 4 bases from J, with 20 bases between. There are 16 residues in the CDR3. CDR3 coding DNA: TGTGCCAGCAGCCAAACCCCACAAGGGTTCGGCACTGAAGCTTTCTTT. It specifies CASSQTPQGFGTEAFF. The entire variable domain, with the rest obtained from reference TRBV7-8 and TRBJ1-1, is as follows: GAGVSQSPRYKVAKRGQDVALRCDPISGHVSLFWYQQALGQGPEFLTYFQNEAQLDKSGLPSDRFFAERPEGSVSTLKIQRTQQEDSAVYLCASSQTPQGFGTEAFFGQGTRLTVV.

The chain carries TRBV6-1 and TRBJ2-2; TRBD2 matches 9 bases. Germline CDR1 MNHNS, CDR2 SASEGT. With V trimmed by 10 bases and J by 7 bases, 7 bases remained unmatched. The CDR3 covers 13 residues. CDR3 DNA sequence: TGTGCCAACTTAGCGGGGGAGAGCGGGGAGCTGTTTTTT. Amino acid sequence: CANLAGESGELFF.

The chain links TRBV27 to TRBJ2-2; D perhaps matches TRBD1 (5 bases). This CDR3 is built from 14 residues. Per germline, CDR1 MNHEY and CDR2 SMNVEV (reference sequence). Trimming took off 6 bases at V and 2 bases at J, with 10 bases between the two ends. DNA of the CDR3: TGTGCCAGCAGACGACAGAGCAACACCGGGGAGCTGTTTTTT. It translates to CASRRQSNTGELFF.

For this clone: Different DNA sequences within this sample yield the same CDR3. The chain combines TRBV5-1 with TRBJ2-6; D is unclear. Trimming took 0 bases from V and 2 from J, leaving 6 bases between them. CDR1 and CDR2 (germline): SGHRS, YFSETQ. The CDR3 totals 15 residues. The CDR3 bases are TGCGCCAGCAGCTTGGGAGGCCCTGGGGCCAACGTCCTGACTTTC. Protein: CASSLGGPGANVLTF.

The genes are TRBV29-1 and TRBJ2-5; D not resolved. There are 12 residues in the CDR3. Trimming took 4 bases from V and 2 from J, leaving 8 bases between them. Per the germline V gene, CDR1 is SQVTM and CDR2 is ANQGSEA. CDR3 sequence (DNA): TGCAGCGTTGGGTCCGCGCAAGAGACCCAGTACTTC. Translated, it gives CSVGSAQETQYF. The variable domain in full, completed from reference TRBV29-1 and TRBJ2-5, reads SAVISQKPSRDICQRGTSLTIQCQVDSQVTMMFWYRQQPGQSLTLIATANQGSEATYESGFVIDKFPISRPNLTFSTLTVSNMSPEDSSIYLCSVGSAQETQYFGPGTRLLVL.

The chain is built from TRBV30 and TRBJ2-3; TRBD2 might be the D (5 bases). Trimming took 6 bases from V and 0 from J, leaving 10 bases between them. Germline lookup yields CDR1 GTSNPN and CDR2 SVGIG (reference sequence). CDR3 length equals 13 residues. CDR3 DNA: TGTGCCTGTACGGGGTCTAGCACAGATACGCAGTATTTT. The encoded protein is CACTGSSTDTQYF.

V gene TRBV7-2 combines with J gene TRBJ1-5; 9 bases align to TRBD1. This CDR3 is 17 amino acids long. V shed 1 base and J 6 bases; nucleotides not matched to a gene: 10. Germline V gene data show CDR1 as SGHTA and CDR2 as FQGNSA. The CDR3 DNA is TGTGCCAGCAGCTTAGGTGGACAGGGGCGGGTTGGTCAGCCCCAGCATTTT. As protein: CASSLGGQGRVGQPQHF.

The chain uses TRBV25-1 and TRBJ1-3; TRBD1 is a possible D gene (5 bases). This CDR3 has 15 amino acids. CDR1 is MGHDK, CDR2 SYGVNS, per germline. Trimming stripped 4 bases from V and 2 bases from J, with 12 bases between. The CDR3 spells CASSALGGTGNTIYF. Written as DNA, the CDR3 is TGTGCCAGCAGTGCCTTGGGGGGGACTGGAAACACCATATATTTT.

This clone was counted a few times. J is TRBJ2-1 and V is TRBV29-1, with D perhaps matching TRBD2 (6 bases). V was clipped by 6 bases and J by 0 bases, with 12 bases between them. This CDR3 region has 14 residues. The germline CDR1 and CDR2 sequences are SQVTM and ANQGSEA. CDR3 in amino acids: CSVLRGTSYNEQFF. For the CDR3, the DNA is TGCAGCGTCCTACGGGGGACCTCCTACAATGAGCAGTTCTTC.

This clone was observed once. The chain combines TRBV5-5 with TRBJ1-2; 7 bases align to TRBD1. The junction had 10 bases not matched to a gene; V was cut back by 4 bases and J by 4 bases. Germline V lookup: CDR1 SGHKS, CDR2 YYEKEE (reference sequence). There are 15 residues in the CDR3. CDR3 sequence reads: CASSLGQKFPYGYTF. The DNA for the CDR3 is TGTGCCAGCAGCCTGGGACAGAAGTTCCCCTATGGCTACACCTTC.

This chain connects TRBV6-1 to TRBJ1-6; no clear D gene. Germline lookup yields CDR1 MNHNS and CDR2 SASEGT. The CDR3 has 13 residues. The V and J ends lost 3 bases and 9 bases respectively, with 9 bases between them. DNA of the CDR3: TGTGCCAGCAGTGATGCGGGGAGTTCACCCCTCCACTTT. Encoded protein: CASSDAGSSPLHF.

The chain recombines TRBV12-5 with TRBJ2-7, with D possibly matching TRBD1 (6 bases). Per germline, CDR1 LGHNT and CDR2 FRNRAP. The CDR3 runs 14 residues. The V and J ends lost 2 bases and 3 bases respectively, with 11 bases between them. In DNA, the CDR3 is TGTGCTAGTGGTTTGACGACAGGTCTCTACGAGCAGTACTTC. It yields the protein CASGLTTGLYEQYF.

J is TRBJ2-7 and V is TRBV4-1, with 13 bases matching TRBD2. Unmatched junction bases numbered 5, after V lost 2 bases and J lost 4 bases. The germline V gene encodes CDR1 MGHRA and CDR2 YSYEKL. The CDR3 is made up of 16 amino acids. Here the CDR3 DNA reads TGCGCCAGCAGCCAACAGACTAGCGGGGGGCATTACGAGCAGTACTTC. Protein: CASSQQTSGGHYEQYF.

The chain couples TRBV30 to TRBJ2-1, with 7 bases matching TRBD2. The CDR3 has 13 residues. CDR1 is GTSNPN, CDR2 SVGIG, per germline (reference sequence). V gave up 6 bases and J gave up 9 bases; unmatched junction bases: 11. For the CDR3, the DNA is TGTGCCTGTGGCAGGGACTATAGGAGTGAGCAGTTCTTC. Protein product: CACGRDYRSEQFF.

The CDR3, as DNA: TGTGCCAGCACCGACCCGCGCGGGGGATTCTATGGCTACACCTTC. Its protein is CASTDPRGGFYGYTF. The chain uses TRBV6-5 and TRBJ1-2, with a possible D match to TRBD1 (5 bases). V lost 7 bases and J 4 bases, leaving 19 bases between the germline ends. The CDR3 is 15 amino acids. Germline loops: CDR1 MNHEY, CDR2 SVGAGI.

J is TRBJ2-1 and V is TRBV7-2; D may match TRBD1 or TRBD2 (6 bases each). Germline V gene data show CDR1 as SGHTA and CDR2 as FQGNSA. V lost 4 bases to trimming and J lost 7 bases, with 14 bases between them. This CDR3 spans 14 amino acids. CDR3 sequence (DNA): TGTGCCAGCAGCTCCATGGGGGGCCGGAATGAGCAGTTCTTC. Translation gives CASSSMGGRNEQFF.